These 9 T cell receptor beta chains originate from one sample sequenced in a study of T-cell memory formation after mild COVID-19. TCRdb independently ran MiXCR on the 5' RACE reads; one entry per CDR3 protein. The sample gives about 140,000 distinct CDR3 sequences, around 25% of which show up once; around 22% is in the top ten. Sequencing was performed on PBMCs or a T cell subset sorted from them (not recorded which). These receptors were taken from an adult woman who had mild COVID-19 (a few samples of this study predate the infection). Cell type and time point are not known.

The CDR3 DNA sequence: TGTGCCAGCAGCTTAGCAGGGGAACCTCAAGAGACCCAGTACTTC. Translation gives CASSLAGEPQETQYF. The chain recombines TRBV7-9 with TRBJ2-5; TRBD1 is a possible D gene (5 bases). This CDR3 is built from 15 residues. Germline-derived CDR1 and CDR2 are SEHNR and FQNEAQ (reference sequence). V was cut by 0 bases and J by 2 bases, with 10 bases left in between.

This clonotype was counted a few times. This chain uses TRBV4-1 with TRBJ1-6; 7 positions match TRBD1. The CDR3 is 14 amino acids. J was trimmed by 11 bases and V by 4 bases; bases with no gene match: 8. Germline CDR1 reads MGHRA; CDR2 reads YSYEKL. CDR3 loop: CASSPPGTVAPLHF. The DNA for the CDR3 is TGCGCCAGCAGCCCACCCGGGACAGTTGCACCCCTCCACTTT.

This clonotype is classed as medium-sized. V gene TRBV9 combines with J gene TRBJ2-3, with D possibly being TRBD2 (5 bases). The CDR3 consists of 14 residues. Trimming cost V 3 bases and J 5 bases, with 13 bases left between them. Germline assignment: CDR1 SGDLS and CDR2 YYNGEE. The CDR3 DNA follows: TGTGCCAGCAGCGGGACTCTCCCCGGAGATACGCAGTATTTT. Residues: CASSGTLPGDTQYF.

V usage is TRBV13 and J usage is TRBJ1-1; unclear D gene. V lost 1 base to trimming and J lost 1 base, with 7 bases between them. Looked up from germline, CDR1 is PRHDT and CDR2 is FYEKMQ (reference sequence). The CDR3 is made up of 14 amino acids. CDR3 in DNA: TGTGCCAGCAGCTTAGTCCGCCAGAACACTGAAGCTTTCTTT. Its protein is CASSLVRQNTEAFF.

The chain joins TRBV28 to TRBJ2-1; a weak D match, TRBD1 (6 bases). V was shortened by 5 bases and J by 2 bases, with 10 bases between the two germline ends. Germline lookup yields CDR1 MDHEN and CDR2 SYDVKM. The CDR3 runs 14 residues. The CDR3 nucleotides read TGTGCCAGCAGTCCAGACAGGCCCTACAATGAGCAGTTCTTC. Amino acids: CASSPDRPYNEQFF. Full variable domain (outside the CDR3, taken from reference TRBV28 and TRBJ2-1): DVKVTQSSRYLVKRTGEKVFLECVQDMDHENMFWYRQDPGLGLRLIYFSYDVKMKEKGDIPEGYSVSREKKERFSLILESASTNQTSMYLCASSPDRPYNEQFFGPGTRLTVL.

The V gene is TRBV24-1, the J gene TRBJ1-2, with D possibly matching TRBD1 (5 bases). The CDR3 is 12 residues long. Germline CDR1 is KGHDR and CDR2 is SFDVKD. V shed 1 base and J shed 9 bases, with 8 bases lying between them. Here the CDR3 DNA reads TGTGCCACCAGTGATTTTCGGGGACGCTACACCTTC. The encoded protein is CATSDFRGRYTF.

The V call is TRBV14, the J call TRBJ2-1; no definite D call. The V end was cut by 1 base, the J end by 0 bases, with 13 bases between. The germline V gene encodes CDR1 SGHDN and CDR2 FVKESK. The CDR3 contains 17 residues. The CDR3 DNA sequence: TGTGCCAGCAGCCAAGGGAAGGGATCCTCCTCCTACAATGAGCAGTTCTTC. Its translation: CASSQGKGSSSYNEQFF. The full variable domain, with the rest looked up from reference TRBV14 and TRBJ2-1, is EAGVTQFPSHSVIEKGQTVTLRCDPISGHDNLYWYRRVMGKEIKFLLHFVKESKQDESGMPNNRFLAERTGGTYSTLKVQPAELEDSGVYFCASSQGKGSSSYNEQFFGPGTRLTVL.

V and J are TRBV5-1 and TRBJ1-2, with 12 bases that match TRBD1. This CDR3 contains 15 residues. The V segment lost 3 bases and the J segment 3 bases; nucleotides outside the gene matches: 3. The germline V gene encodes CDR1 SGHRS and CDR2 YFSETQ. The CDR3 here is CASSYGTGGDYGYTF. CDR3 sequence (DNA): TGCGCCAGCAGCTACGGGACAGGGGGCGACTATGGCTACACCTTC.

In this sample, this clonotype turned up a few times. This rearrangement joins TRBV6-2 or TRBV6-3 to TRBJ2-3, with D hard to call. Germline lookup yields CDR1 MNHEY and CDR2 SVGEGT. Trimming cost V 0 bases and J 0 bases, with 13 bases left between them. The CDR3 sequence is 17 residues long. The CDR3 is CASSYSGLVRSTDTQYF. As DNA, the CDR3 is TGTGCCAGCAGTTACTCCGGGTTGGTGAGGAGCACAGATACGCAGTATTTT.